This TCR beta chain was sequenced during a study of T-cell memory formation after mild COVID-19. Looking at the study overall: TCR clusters were mostly confined to one donor each. Study results and limitations: Among clones peaking at day 37 in the second wave, SARS-CoV-2 specificity remained unconfirmed.

As to this clonotype: The antigen remains undetermined.

The CDR3 runs to 11 residues. Trimming pared 10 bases from V and 2 bases from J, leaving 9 bases between. The germline CDR1 and CDR2 sequences are LGHDT and YNNKEL (reference sequence). MiXCR, run by TCRdb on the 5' RACE reads, gives a single entry per CDR3 protein. Found here are around 300,000 distinct CDR3 sequences, 14% of them singletons; the top ten hold roughly a fifth. The TCR was taken from a man between 18 and 29 years old who had mild COVID-19 (a few samples of this study predate the infection). Cell type and time point are not known. Sequenced sample: PBMCs or a T cell subset sorted from them (not recorded which). The V and J genes are TRBV3-1 and TRBJ2-7; D may be TRBD1 or TRBD2 (5 bases each). In DNA, the CDR3 is TGTGCCACCGGGGCCACCTACGAGCAGTACTTC. Amino acids: CATGATYEQYF.